The 22 T cell receptor beta chains below come from one sample, sequenced in a study of CD8 T cells in Susac syndrome. With random hexamers, reverse transcription was performed on about 0.45 to 1 ug of RNA. TCRdb called the immunoSEQ multiplex PCR reads again in MiXCR, with one record for every CDR3 protein. The sample has around 200,000 distinct CDR3 sequences, under 97% seen once; the top ten hold more than 0.08%. Sequences were obtained from CD4+ T cells from PBMCs. All receptors come from a human donor with Susac syndrome.

The chain links TRBV29-1 to TRBJ1-4; D unclear. Germline loops: CDR1 SQVTM, CDR2 ANQGSEA. CDR3 size: 12 residues. V dropped 0 bases and J dropped 6 bases, with 5 bases sitting between them. Written as DNA, the CDR3 is TGCAGCGTTGAAGAGGGTTATGAAAAACTGTTTTTT. Protein: CSVEEGYEKLFF.

J is TRBJ2-3 and V is TRBV9; the D gene could be TRBD1 or TRBD2 (5 bases each). The CDR3 sequence is 13 residues long. Trimming stripped 2 bases from V and 4 bases from J, with 8 bases between. Germline values: CDR1 SGDLS, CDR2 YYNGEE. CDR3 DNA sequence: TGTGCCAGCAGCGTGGGACCACCAGATACGCAGTATTTT. It is translated as CASSVGPPDTQYF.

This chain joins TRBV7-3 and TRBJ1-2; 9 bases fit TRBD1. Trimming cost V 5 bases and J 8 bases; bases outside gene matches: 9. CDR3 length: 14 amino acids. Germline V lookup: CDR1 SGHTA, CDR2 FQGTGA. The CDR3 is CASSPGQGTSGYTF. For the CDR3, the DNA is TGTGCCAGCAGCCCGGGACAGGGAACAAGCGGCTACACCTTC.

The genes are TRBV29-1 and TRBJ1-4; 7 positions agree with TRBD1. Germline assignment: CDR1 SQVTM and CDR2 ANQGSEA. Trimming at V came to 6 bases and at J to 0 bases, leaving 4 bases not matched to a gene. The CDR3 is 14 amino acids. The CDR3 loop is CSVPQGPTNEKLFF. The DNA of the CDR3 is TGCAGCGTGCCACAGGGGCCAACTAATGAAAAACTGTTTTTT.

The CDR3 DNA sequence: TGTGCCAGCAGCCAGATTGCCCAAGAGACCCAGTACTTC. Protein sequence: CASSQIAQETQYF. The V and J genes are TRBV14 and TRBJ2-5, with D unclear. The V gene lost 3 bases and the J gene lost 1 base, with 6 bases spanning the gap. Germline CDR1 SGHDN, CDR2 FVKESK. This CDR3 is built from 13 residues.

The chain combines TRBV9 with TRBJ2-1; 9 bases align to TRBD2. The V gene end was trimmed by 3 bases and the J gene end by 5 bases; junction bases not matched to a gene: 6. Germline-derived CDR1 and CDR2 are SGDLS and YYNGEE. The CDR3 runs 15 residues. The CDR3 loop is CASSGIAGDNNEQFF. The CDR3 DNA is TGTGCCAGCAGCGGGATAGCGGGGGACAACAATGAGCAGTTCTTC.

This clonotype has only one observation. The chain is built from TRBV20-1 and TRBJ1-1, with 7 bases fitting TRBD1. Germline assignment: CDR1 DFQATT and CDR2 SNEGSKA (reference sequence). The CDR3 consists of 14 residues. Germline trimming cut 3 bases from V and 5 bases from J; bases unmatched to any gene: 9. This CDR3 is CSASAWDRGTEAFF. The CDR3 DNA reads TGCAGTGCTAGTGCGTGGGACAGAGGGACTGAAGCTTTCTTT.

The chain uses TRBV7-2 and TRBJ1-2; D unresolved. Germline values: CDR1 SGHTA, CDR2 FQGNSA. Trimming removed 0 bases from V and 7 bases from J, with 9 bases in between. The CDR3 has 13 amino acids. The CDR3 region has the DNA TGTGCCAGCAGCTTAGCTTTCAGTCCTGGCTACACCTTC. Translating gives CASSLAFSPGYTF.

This clonotype appeared once. The rearrangement joins TRBV9 to TRBJ2-3; possibly TRBD2 for D (6 bases). Germline V gives CDR1 SGDLS, CDR2 YYNGEE. CDR3 size: 16 residues. The ends were cut back, 4 bases at V and 6 bases at J, with 21 bases in the middle. CDR3 sequence: CASSPRLDHSLDTQYF. In nucleotides, the CDR3 is TGTGCCAGCAGCCCCCGACTAGACCATTCGTTGGATACGCAGTATTTT.

The CDR3 protein is CASSSSRVMQFF. CDR3 DNA sequence: TGTGCCAGCAGCTCTTCTCGGGTGATGCAGTTCTTC. J is TRBJ2-1 and V is TRBV7-9, with D unresolved. Germline V lookup: CDR1 SEHNR, CDR2 FQNEAQ (reference sequence). Trimming stripped 4 bases from V and 12 bases from J, with 13 bases between. The CDR3 is 12 residues long.

V and J are TRBV20-1 and TRBJ1-2; D gene uncertain. Trimming took off 3 bases at V and 2 bases at J, with 13 bases between the two ends. This CDR3 region has 14 residues. CDR1 DFQATT and CDR2 SNEGSKA come from the germline V gene (reference sequence). CDR3 in amino acids: CSASLPAFNYGYTF. The CDR3 DNA reads as TGCAGTGCTAGTTTACCGGCGTTCAACTATGGCTACACCTTC.

The chain is built from TRBV6-1 and TRBJ1-5; 8 bases align to TRBD1. This CDR3 is built from 14 residues. CDR1 is MNHNS, CDR2 SASEGT, per germline. Losses at the gene ends were 6 bases for V and 11 bases for J; bases not matched to a gene: 12. In DNA form, the CDR3 reads TGTGCCAGCAGCGCAGACCGGGACAGGCAGGCCCAGCATTTT. It encodes CASSADRDRQAQHF.

This chain connects TRBV9 to TRBJ1-6, with D possibly TRBD1 on 6 matching bases. V was trimmed by 1 base and J by 7 bases, leaving 15 bases between them. Germline V lookup: CDR1 SGDLS, CDR2 YYNGEE. The length of the CDR3 is 16 residues. The CDR3 region has the DNA TGTGCCAGCAGCGTACTGCCAGGGGAGACAAATTCACCCCTCCACTTT. It yields the protein CASSVLPGETNSPLHF.

V and J are TRBV3-1 and TRBJ1-2; D not certain. Germline V gene data show CDR1 as LGHDT and CDR2 as YNNKEL (reference sequence). The CDR3 loop spans 13 amino acids. The germline V and J ends were trimmed by 3 bases and 4 bases, with 9 bases remaining between them. CDR3 loop: CASSQGRSYGYTF. The CDR3 DNA reads as TGTGCCAGCAGCCAGGGTCGGAGCTATGGCTACACCTTC.

The V gene is TRBV11-2, the J gene TRBJ1-6; D may be TRBD1 (5 bases). The V and J ends lost 8 bases and 8 bases respectively, with 16 bases between them. Germline CDR1 SGHAT, CDR2 FQNNGV. This CDR3 region has 14 residues. CDR3 DNA sequence: TGTGCCAGCTCCCGAGGGGCGCGGGATTCACCCCTCCACTTT. It specifies CASSRGARDSPLHF.

The chain joins TRBV5-1 to TRBJ2-7; unclear D gene. From germline, CDR1 is SGHRS and CDR2 YFSETQ. The CDR3 runs 15 residues. V was pared by 0 bases and J by 5 bases, with 15 bases between. CDR3 sequence reads: CASSLAEPGSDEQYF. The CDR3 DNA follows: TGCGCCAGCAGCTTGGCCGAGCCAGGTTCCGACGAGCAGTACTTC.

This chain joins TRBV3-1 and TRBJ2-2; 9 nucleotides line up with TRBD1. Germline CDR1 reads LGHDT; CDR2 reads YNNKEL (reference sequence). V shed 7 bases, J shed 4 bases, and the junction held 7 bases outside the gene matches. CDR3 size: 15 residues. The CDR3 coding sequence is TGTGCCAGCATCGCCGGGACAGGGTTCACCGGGGAGCTGTTTTTT. Translated, it gives CASIAGTGFTGELFF.

The rearrangement joins TRBV20-1 to TRBJ2-2; 8 bases fit TRBD2. The CDR3 totals 15 residues. The trim removed 5 bases at V and 5 bases at J, leaving 10 bases unmatched. Germline lookup yields CDR1 DFQATT and CDR2 SNEGSKA (reference sequence). The CDR3 loop is CSAPEAGALTGELFF. The CDR3 nucleotides read TGCAGTGCTCCCGAAGCGGGGGCCCTTACCGGGGAGCTGTTTTTT.

The chain links TRBV29-1 to TRBJ2-3; 8 bases are shared with TRBD2. CDR1 SQVTM and CDR2 ANQGSEA come from the germline V gene. V trimming: 0 bases; J trimming: 4 bases; junction bases outside the gene matches: 6. The CDR3 has 15 residues. The CDR3 DNA sequence: TGCAGCGTTGAAGATCGGGCGGGGGGAGCAGATACGCAGTATTTT. It codes for CSVEDRAGGADTQYF.

The chain uses TRBV12-3 or TRBV12-4 and TRBJ1-1, with D hard to call. V gave up 4 bases and J gave up 5 bases, with 8 bases separating them. The CDR3 sequence is 12 residues long. The CDR3 spells CASSSQRTEAFF. The CDR3 DNA reads TGTGCCAGCAGTTCCCAGCGGACTGAAGCTTTCTTT.

This sequence joins TRBV6-2 or TRBV6-3 and TRBJ1-2, with TRBD1 matching 8 bases. With 6 bases clipped from V and 7 bases from J, the junction kept 10 bases outside the gene matches. Germline V CDR1 and CDR2: MNHEY, SVGEGT. The CDR3 totals 14 residues. The chain's CDR3 is CASSPTGGRSGYTF. The CDR3 DNA reads as TGTGCCAGCAGCCCTACAGGGGGTAGGTCTGGCTACACCTTC.

The chain recombines TRBV6-2 or TRBV6-3 with TRBJ2-3, with 11 bases fitting TRBD2. This CDR3 contains 15 residues. The V and J ends lost 6 bases and 4 bases, in that order; junction bases with no gene match: 6. The germline gives CDR1 MNHEY, CDR2 SVGEGT. CDR3 sequence reads: CASRAQLAGADTQYF. The CDR3, as DNA: TGTGCCAGCAGAGCTCAACTAGCGGGGGCAGATACGCAGTATTTT.